Sequencing of this TCR beta chain was carried out in a study of blood T cell repertoires in COVID-19. J was trimmed by 10 bases and V by 6 bases; bases with no gene match: 6. This CDR3 comprises 12 residues. Germline lookup yields CDR1 MNHNY and CDR2 SVGAGI (reference sequence). Original methodology: Estimation of nucleated cell counts relied on the amplification of reference gene primers. TCRdb's copy holds only in-frame clones and misses some; the assay was immunoSEQ multiplex PCR. V, J and clone size were drawn from that table, and D and trimming were deduced from the DNA. The table has approximately 97,000 clones, 92% seen once; the top ten hold roughly 2.1%.

The sequencing sample was made of peripheral blood. The chain combines TRBV6-6 with TRBJ1-2, with 9 bases fitting TRBD1. The TCR sequence derives from a woman aged 50 to 60 with COVID-19, enrolled during active disease. The CDR3 region has the DNA TGTGCCAGCAGCTGGACAGGGGAGGTCTACACCTTC. It specifies CASSWTGEVYTF.